This T cell receptor beta chain is drawn from a study of CXCR3-negative and CXCR3-positive naive CD8 T cells. Study-level background: Sequencing gave 140 million or so TRB reads overall, about 1.5 +/- 0.3 million per library. Overall study findings and caveats: Freshly isolated PBMCs were used in most assays, given partial CXCR3 loss after freezing. TRB CDR3s of CXCR3-positive naive cells were more hydrophobic than those of CXCR3-negative naive cells. Sequencing showed both naive subsets with comparably high diversity, and memory CD8+ cells much lower. Within a donor, both naive subsets shared TRBV-TRBJ usage, unlike memory cells.

The TRB libraries of cDNA were built by UMI-labeled 5' RACE. TCRdb reprocessed the 5' RACE reads and reports one entry per CDR3 protein, with no DNA. Its clone listing holds some 50,000 distinct CDR3 sequences. As concerns this clonotype: Antigen: not known.

Germline V gene data show CDR1 as SGHAT and CDR2 as FQNNGV. The CDR3 runs to 14 residues. This clonotype was sampled from a human donor in good health. Some clones in this sample may be carry-over from other donors' samples. The V gene is TRBV11-2, the J gene TRBJ2-7; as DNA is missing, the TRBD1 call by TCRdb cannot be tested. The sample comprised naive CXCR3+ CD8+ T cells from blood. The sample's subset: CD45RO-CCR7+CD27+CD95- naive CD8+ T cells expressing CXCR3 (TNR3+). The CDR3 spells CASSLPGFSYEQYF.